Here is one T cell receptor (beta chain) with its context. These data belong to a study of CD8 T cells in Susac syndrome. A quantity of about 0.5 to 1 ug RNA underwent reverse transcription using random hexamers. Each CDR3 protein is one row after TCRdb ran MiXCR on the immunoSEQ multiplex PCR reads. The profile covers about 120,000 distinct CDR3 sequences, with roughly 94% appearing a single time and approximately 0.13% taken by the ten largest. Deletions cut 6 bases from V and 5 bases from J, with 6 bases between. CDR1 and CDR2 (germline): MDHEN, SYDVKM. This CDR3 is built from 11 residues. The chain employs TRBV28 and TRBJ2-3; no definite D call. The TCR sequence derives from a human donor with multiple sclerosis. The sequenced material came from CD4+ T cells from PBMCs. The CDR3 nucleotides are TGTGCCAGCAGCGTCGAAGATACGCAGTATTTT. As protein: CASSVEDTQYF.